The present TCR beta chain was sequenced within a study of early T cells in non-severe SARS-CoV-2 infection (dated by TCRdb to about 2021). Regarding the study in general: Bulk RNA from unsorted whole blood was used for TCR sequencing, so alpha and beta chains could not be paired. Beyond this particular receptor, the publication reports: VDJdb matching was skewed toward anti-spike CD8 responses and likely underestimated virus-specific expansions by missing private and CD4 specificities.

A case-control design nested within a healthcare worker cohort in London, UK, was used, with weekly nasopharyngeal swab PCR tests and blood sampling performed. Healthcare workers were recruited between 23 and 31 March 2020, during the week of the UK lockdown, and were followed weekly for up to roughly 16 weeks. The CDR3 covers 11 residues, taking in both the cysteine and the phenylalanine. The DNA shown is the 33-base CDR3, in frame from base 1. The V and J ends are trimmed by 3 bases and 8 bases, leaving 8 bases between them. Via the germline V gene, CDR1 is SQVTM and CDR2 ANQGSEA. Library method: 5' RACE. Reads for this sample came from a NextSeq 500. To correct for sequencing error and PCR bias, the TCR library protocol tagged individual cDNA molecules with unique molecular identifiers. Both TCR alpha and beta chains were sequenced, and tight co-correlation was observed between alpha and beta sequence abundances in each sample. The paper's data handling went like this. Decombinator V4 was used to annotate TCR sequences for V gene, J gene and CDR3. Expanded TCRs were defined as changing significantly between any two time points under a Poisson model with p below 0.0001. TCR abundances were normalised to the total number of TCRs sequenced per sample and expressed as counts per million. MAIT TCRs were defined by TRAV1-2 paired with TRAJ12, TRAJ20 or TRAJ33, and iNKT TCRs by TRAV10 paired with TRAJ18. VDJdb, accessed 1 November 2021, was searched for CMV, EBV and SARS-CoV-2 annotated TCRs, with TCRs annotated for multiple antigens excluded. TCRdb passed the public sequencing reads through fastp at Q25 and MiXCR, retaining productive beta sequences. CDR3 protein sequences are deduplicated, and each keeps its most common genes and DNA. What appears here as the V and J calls and clone size reflects TCRdb's work, not the paper's. The sample contains 30,000 to 45,000 distinct CDR3 sequences, about 9.3% of them found a single time. Clones ranked in the top ten supply roughly 12% of the sample.

This clonotype was detected many times. Its antigen is currently not known. Base qualities are not provided; no much larger clone lies one nucleotide away. The sequence was obtained from an adult who was a healthcare worker with PCR-confirmed SARS-CoV-2 infection or an uninfected control (not recorded which). The sequence joins TRBV29-1 to TRBJ2-1, with no D gene named confidently. The sequenced material came from whole blood. The CDR3 protein is CSVDSSYEQFF. The nucleotides are TGCAGCGTTGATTCATCCTATGAGCAGTTCTTC.